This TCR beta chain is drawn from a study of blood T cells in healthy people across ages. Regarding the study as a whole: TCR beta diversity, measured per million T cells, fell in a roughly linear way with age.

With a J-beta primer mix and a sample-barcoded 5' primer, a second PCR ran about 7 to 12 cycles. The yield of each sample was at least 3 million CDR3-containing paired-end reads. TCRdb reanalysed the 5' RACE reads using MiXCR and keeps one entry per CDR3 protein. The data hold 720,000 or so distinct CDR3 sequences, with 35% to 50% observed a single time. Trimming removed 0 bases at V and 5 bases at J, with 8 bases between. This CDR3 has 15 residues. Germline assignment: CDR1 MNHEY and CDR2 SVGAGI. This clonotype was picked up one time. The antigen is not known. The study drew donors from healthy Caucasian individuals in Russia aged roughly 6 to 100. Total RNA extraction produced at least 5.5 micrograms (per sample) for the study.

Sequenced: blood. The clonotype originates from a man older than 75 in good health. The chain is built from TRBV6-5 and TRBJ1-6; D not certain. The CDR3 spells CASSYSSQNNSPLHF. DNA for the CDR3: TGTGCCAGCAGTTACTCTTCGCAGAATAATTCACCCCTCCACTTT.